This TCR beta chain came from a study of shared clonotypes between healthy human individuals. Study at large: Three plates were used per donor for CD4 naive, three for CD4 memory, two for CD8 naive and one for CD8 memory.

Only in-frame clones appear in the TCRdb table, and some are missing; sequencing was by immunoSEQ multiplex PCR. Found here are a few hundred thousand clones, nearly 97% of them singletons; the top ten hold roughly 0.1%. Selected positively for CCR7 and CD45RO-negative, naive CD8 cells excluded terminally differentiated effector memory CD45RA+ cells. Healthy HIV-negative adults with no recent acute infections or vaccinations were recruited as donors. CDR1 is MGHRA, CDR2 YSYEKL, per germline. The ends lost 3 bases at V and 9 bases at J; junction bases unmatched: 7. This CDR3 contains 14 residues. V gene TRBV4-1 combines with J gene TRBJ2-1, with 8 positions matching TRBD2. The source material was naive CD8+ T cells sorted from blood. The receptor was isolated from a woman in her 30s in good health. The CDR3 nucleotides read TGCGCCAGCAGCCACCCGGGACTAGTGGTTGAGCAGTTCTTC. Protein: CASSHPGLVVEQFF.